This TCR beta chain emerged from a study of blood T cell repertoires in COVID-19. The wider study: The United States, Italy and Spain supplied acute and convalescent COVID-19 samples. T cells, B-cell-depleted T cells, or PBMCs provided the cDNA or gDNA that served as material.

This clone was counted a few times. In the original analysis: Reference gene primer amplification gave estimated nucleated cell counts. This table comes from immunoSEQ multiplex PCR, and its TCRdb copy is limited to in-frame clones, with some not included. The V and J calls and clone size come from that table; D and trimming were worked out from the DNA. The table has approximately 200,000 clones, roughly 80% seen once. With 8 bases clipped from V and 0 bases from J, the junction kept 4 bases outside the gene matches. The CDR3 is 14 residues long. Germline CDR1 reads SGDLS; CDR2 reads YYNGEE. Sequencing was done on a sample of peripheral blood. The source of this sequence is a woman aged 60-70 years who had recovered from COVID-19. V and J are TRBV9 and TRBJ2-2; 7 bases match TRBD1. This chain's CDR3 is CASTGASNTGELFF. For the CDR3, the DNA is TGTGCCAGTACAGGGGCCTCGAACACCGGGGAGCTGTTTTTT.